This T cell receptor (beta chain) originates from a study of tumor and adjacent non-tumor tissue in lung cancer. Study context: Each sample yielded some 4 million productive TCRbeta reads on average.

RNA was extracted from bulk tissue without any cell sorting. Study results and caveats: TCR diversity was significantly greater in tumor than normal lung tissue.

About this clonotype: The antigen remains undetermined. One end of the junction varies from germline; a read error may be responsible.

The CDR3 runs 15 residues. Per germline, CDR1 MNHEY and CDR2 SVGAGI. TCRbeta libraries were built with three rounds of nested PCR, modified from ARM-PCR. TCRdb redid the calling of the multiplex PCR reads with MiXCR, one entry per CDR3 protein. The sample lists approximately 110,000 distinct CDR3 sequences; roughly 80% were seen once. This clonotype was sampled from a woman between 55 and 75 years old with non-small cell lung cancer. The specimen sequenced was lung tumor tissue. The rearrangement links TRBV6-5 to TRBJ1-1, with TRBD1 matching 9 bases. For the CDR3, the DNA is TGTGCCAGCAGAAGAGAAACAGGGGGCATCACTGATGCTTTCTTT. Translating it yields CASRRETGGITDAFF.